This T cell receptor (beta chain) was recovered during a study of response to subunit inactivated influenza vaccine. TCRdb called the RT-PCR reads again in MiXCR, with one record for every CDR3 protein. This sample carries just under 550,000 distinct CDR3 sequences, 20% to 25% of them seen once, and the ten largest clones take under 3.5%. The same data also went into a second study, on T cells expressing NK-cell markers. That source adds: Libraries used 5'RACE template switching adding universal primer site and UMIs.

The clonotype was recovered from a man between 50 and 59 years old who received an inactivated influenza vaccine. The source material was CD4+ T cells sorted from PBMCs, sampled approximately 13 days after vaccination.

The CDR3 bases are TGCAGTATATCAGGGGGACTAGCGGGAGGCAAAAACATTCAGTACTTC. It is translated as CSISGGLAGGKNIQYF. The chain has TRBV20-1 and TRBJ2-4, with TRBD2 matching over 15 bases. V gave up 8 bases and J gave up 3 bases; unmatched junction bases: 8. There are 16 residues in the CDR3. CDR1 and CDR2 from the germline V gene are DFQATT and SNEGSKA (reference sequence).